A single sample gave rise to the 23 T cell receptor beta chains below, sequenced in a study of siplizumab effects on memory and regulatory T cells (dated by TCRdb to the late 2010s). Libraries were made using the immunoSEQ multiplex PCR assay. In its TCRdb copy, this immuneACCESS table keeps in-frame sequences only and misses some clones. Where compared with another copy, unresolved V genes explain less than half of these, and the others have no known cause. For this sample there are tens of thousands of clones; more than 80% appear just once. The ten largest clones represent roughly 0.25% of the sample. The specimen was naive CD4+ T cells sorted from blood. The cell subset or site label, read with the paper, signifies: unstimulated naive T cells. Receptors were obtained from a human donor in good health.

The chain uses TRBV7-9 and TRBJ1-2; perhaps TRBD1 as D (5 bases). The CDR3 is 16 residues long. The V gene lost 1 base and the J gene lost 6 bases, with 18 bases spanning the gap. Germline V gene lookup returns CDR1 SEHNR and CDR2 FQNEAQ (reference sequence). The CDR3 sequence: CASSLGGTALTHGYTF. In DNA, the CDR3 is TGTGCCAGCAGCTTAGGCGGGACCGCTCTTACGCATGGCTACACCTTC.

Details on this clone: The identical CDR3 is also encoded by other nucleotide sequences in the sample. The V call is TRBV9, the J call TRBJ1-4; D gene ambiguous. V was clipped by 3 bases and J by 12 bases, with 9 bases between them. CDR1 and CDR2 from the germline V gene are SGDLS and YYNGEE. The CDR3 sequence is 11 residues long. The CDR3 coding sequence is TGTGCCAGCAGCGACGGAGGAGAACTGTTTTTT. Translation gives CASSDGGELFF.

V usage is TRBV10-3 and J usage is TRBJ2-7; the D is unclear. The CDR3 has 11 residues. Germline loops: CDR1 ENHRY, CDR2 SYGVKD. Trimming pared 5 bases from V and 3 bases from J, leaving 5 bases between. This CDR3 reads CAISPGYEQYF. CDR3 DNA: TGTGCCATCAGTCCGGGCTACGAGCAGTACTTC.

The V and J genes are TRBV5-5 and TRBJ2-3; a weak D match, TRBD2 (6 bases). The CDR3 totals 15 residues. CDR1 and CDR2 from the germline V gene are SGHKS and YYEKEE (reference sequence). Trimming cost V 5 bases and J 2 bases, with 15 bases left between them. As DNA, the CDR3 is TGTGCCAGCAGATGGGACTTCCAGATCACAGATACGCAGTATTTT. Amino acids: CASRWDFQITDTQYF.

This clone was picked up a small number of times. This rearrangement joins TRBV11-1 to TRBJ1-1, with D maybe TRBD1 (6 bases). The CDR3 runs to 14 residues. Germline-derived CDR1 and CDR2 are SGHAT and FQDESV (reference sequence). Trimming stripped 6 bases from V and 4 bases from J, with 15 bases between. The CDR3 reads CASSPQGSGTEAFF. The CDR3 nucleotides are TGTGCCAGCAGTCCTCAGGGGAGCGGCACTGAAGCTTTCTTT.

The chain has TRBV9 and TRBJ2-2, with 11 bases fitting TRBD1. Per germline, CDR1 SGDLS and CDR2 YYNGEE. The CDR3 runs to 15 residues. Trimming at V came to 4 bases and at J to 3 bases, leaving 2 bases not matched to a gene. CDR3 protein: CASSRTGGDTGELFF. The CDR3 DNA reads TGTGCCAGCAGCCGGACAGGGGGCGACACCGGGGAGCTGTTTTTT. The full variable domain, with the rest looked up from reference TRBV9 and TRBJ2-2, is DSGVTQTPKHLITATGQRVTLRCSPRSGDLSVYWYQQSLDQGLQFLIQYYNGEERAKGNILERFSAQQFPDLHSELNLSSLELGDSALYFCASSRTGGDTGELFFGEGSRLTVL.

This chain joins TRBV5-4 and TRBJ2-1; D is uncertain. The V gene lost 4 bases and the J gene lost 7 bases, with 24 bases spanning the gap. The CDR3 length is 17 residues. CDR1 SGHNT and CDR2 YYREEE come from the germline V gene (reference sequence). CDR3 nucleotide sequence: TGTGCCAGCAGCCAAAAATACCGGAGAGGCAACGAGAATGAGCAGTTCTTC. It codes for CASSQKYRRGNENEQFF.

The chain couples TRBV6-6 to TRBJ2-7; 9 bases are shared with TRBD2. The CDR3 is made up of 15 amino acids. The germline CDR1 and CDR2 sequences are MNHNY and SVGAGI (reference sequence). The V segment lost 4 bases and the J segment 7 bases; nucleotides outside the gene matches: 11. CDR3 loop: CASSSSGMSVWEQYF. The CDR3, as DNA: TGTGCCAGCAGTTCTAGCGGGATGTCTGTGTGGGAGCAGTACTTC.

The chain couples TRBV2 to TRBJ2-7, with D perhaps matching TRBD2 (7 bases). Germline V gene sequence: CDR1 SNHLY, CDR2 FYNNEI. The V end lost 4 bases, the J end lost 4 bases, and 20 bases lay between the germline ends. The CDR3 is made up of 16 amino acids. The CDR3 loop reads CASSVGYGGQAYEQYF. The CDR3 nucleotides read TGTGCCAGCAGTGTAGGTTACGGGGGGCAGGCATACGAGCAGTACTTC.

V and J are TRBV1 and TRBJ2-3. TRBV1 is termed a pseudogene. This CDR3 is built from 14 residues. CDR3 bases: TGCACCACTACAGTGAGGGGTTTCACAGATACGCAGTATTTT. Translated, it gives CTTTVRGFTDTQYF.

The chain combines TRBV5-1 with TRBJ1-4; D not resolved. Per the germline V gene, CDR1 is SGHRS and CDR2 is YFSETQ. V was cut by 1 base and J by 8 bases, with 12 bases left in between. This CDR3 region has 14 residues. The CDR3 DNA is TGCGCCAGCAGCTTGACCGGGAATACCGAAAAACTGTTTTTT. Amino acids: CASSLTGNTEKLFF.

The V gene is TRBV5-1, the J gene TRBJ2-3; 8 bases map to TRBD2. CDR1 and CDR2 from the germline V gene are SGHRS and YFSETQ. The V and J ends lost 4 bases and 0 bases, in that order; junction bases with no gene match: 4. The CDR3 consists of 15 residues. The CDR3: CASSPRTSSTDTQYF. Here the CDR3 DNA reads TGCGCCAGCAGCCCCCGGACTAGCAGCACAGATACGCAGTATTTT.

The chain carries TRBV11-2 and TRBJ1-2; D gene ambiguous. V was shortened by 1 base and J by 1 base, with 4 bases between the two germline ends. The CDR3 sequence is 13 residues long. CDR1 is SGHAT and CDR2 is FQNNGV in the germline V gene. The CDR3 sequence is CASSLGGNYGYTF. Written as DNA, the CDR3 is TGTGCCAGCAGCTTAGGGGGTAACTATGGCTACACCTTC.

The chain links TRBV27 to TRBJ1-3; D uncertain. The CDR3 runs to 14 residues. The V end was cut by 8 bases, the J end by 0 bases, with 11 bases between. Germline CDR1 MNHEY, CDR2 SMNVEV (reference sequence). CDR3 residues: CASGRRPSGNTIYF. As DNA, the CDR3 is TGTGCCAGCGGACGGAGGCCCTCTGGAAACACCATATATTTT.

V is TRBV9 and J is TRBJ2-2, with TRBD2 identical over 9 bases. The CDR3 loop spans 15 amino acids. V lost 0 bases, J lost 4 bases, and 1 base stayed unmatched. The germline gives CDR1 SGDLS, CDR2 YYNGEE. CDR3 in DNA: TGTGCCAGCAGCGTAGCGACTAGCGGCACCGGGGAGCTGTTTTTT. Protein product: CASSVATSGTGELFF.

The chain employs TRBV11-2 and TRBJ2-1; weak D call: TRBD2 (5 bases). There are 14 residues in the CDR3. Germline V gene lookup returns CDR1 SGHAT and CDR2 FQNNGV. V dropped 5 bases and J dropped 6 bases, with 14 bases sitting between them. Written as DNA, the CDR3 is TGTGCCAGCAGCGTCGTGCGGGTCCCCAATGAGCAGTTCTTC. Amino acids: CASSVVRVPNEQFF.

In nucleotides, the CDR3 is TGTGCCAGCAGCTTAGATCTGGGCGGGAGGGCCCCCCTCCACAATGAGCAGTTCTTC. Translation: CASSLDLGGRAPLHNEQFF. This chain connects TRBV11-2 to TRBJ2-1, with TRBD2 identical over 9 bases. Germline CDR1 reads SGHAT; CDR2 reads FQNNGV. The CDR3 has 19 amino acids. J lost 5 bases, V lost 0 bases, and 14 bases had no gene match.

The chain has TRBV5-6 and TRBJ2-7; a weak D match, TRBD1 (6 bases). Trimming took off 1 base at V and 3 bases at J, with 17 bases between the two ends. This CDR3 contains 16 residues. Germline V lookup: CDR1 SGHDT, CDR2 YYEEEE. The chain's CDR3 is CASSLTGFLWDYEQYF. Here the CDR3 DNA reads TGTGCCAGCAGCTTGACAGGGTTCCTGTGGGACTACGAGCAGTACTTC.

The genes are TRBV6-4 and TRBJ1-5, with 9 bases identical to TRBD1. This CDR3 contains 18 residues. Trimming at V came to 3 bases and at J to 9 bases, leaving 18 bases not matched to a gene. Germline lookup yields CDR1 MRHNA and CDR2 SNTAGT. The CDR3 DNA reads as TGTGCCAGCAGTGAGGGACAGGGAAGGGGTTTCGTGGGCTCGCCCCAGCATTTT. Its protein product is CASSEGQGRGFVGSPQHF.

The J gene is TRBJ2-7, the V gene TRBV18; 9 bases match TRBD1. CDR1 is KGHSH and CDR2 is LQKENI in the germline V gene. J lost 0 bases, V lost 3 bases, and 12 bases had no gene match. This CDR3 comprises 18 residues. CDR3 region: CASSPPGQGIGSSYEQYF. The CDR3 bases are TGTGCCAGCTCACCCCCGGGACAGGGAATCGGATCCTCCTACGAGCAGTACTTC. Filled out from reference TRBV18 and TRBJ2-7, the complete variable domain reads NAGVMQNPRHLVRRRGQEARLRCSPMKGHSHVYWYRQLPEEGLKFMVYLQKENIIDESGMPKERFSAEFPKEGPSILRIQQVVRGDSAAYFCASSPPGQGIGSSYEQYFGPGTRLTVT.

The chain employs TRBV5-1 and TRBJ2-5; D remains unclear. CDR1 and CDR2 from the germline V gene are SGHRS and YFSETQ. The CDR3 is made up of 14 amino acids. V shed 4 bases and J shed 1 base, with 11 bases lying between them. In DNA form, the CDR3 reads TGCGCCAGCAGCCTAGGGTCAGTCCAAGAGACCCAGTACTTC. This codes for CASSLGSVQETQYF.

CDR3 in amino acids: CASSFAGYQETQYF. CDR3 in DNA: TGTGCCAGCAGCTTTGCGGGGTACCAAGAGACCCAGTACTTC. The J gene is TRBJ2-5, the V gene TRBV7-2; tentative D call: TRBD2 (6 bases). The germline V gene has CDR1 SGHTA and CDR2 FQGNSA. This CDR3 is 14 amino acids long. Trimming stripped 3 bases from V and 0 bases from J, with 8 bases between.

The chain couples TRBV5-6 to TRBJ1-5; no reliable D call. The germline V and J ends were trimmed by 1 base and 1 base, with 3 bases remaining between them. CDR3 size: 13 residues. Germline values: CDR1 SGHDT, CDR2 YYEEEE. The CDR3: CASSLRSNQPQHF. CDR3 nucleotide sequence: TGTGCCAGCAGCTTGAGGAGCAATCAGCCCCAGCATTTT.